This T cell receptor beta chain was recorded in a study of cytotoxic CD8 clonotypes in ibrutinib-treated CLL. Trimming pared 0 bases from V and 0 bases from J, leaving 3 bases between. The V gene's germline CDR1 is SGHRS and CDR2 YFSETQ. This CDR3 is 14 amino acids long. Sequencing used immunoSEQ multiplex PCR; TCRdb keeps in-frame clones, though not all of them. The table has more than 75,000 clones, more than 70% seen once. The TCR originated in a human donor with chronic lymphocytic leukemia. The genes are TRBV5-1 and TRBJ2-2; D is unclear. Sequencing was performed on PBMCs, taken after 24 months of ibrutinib treatment. CDR3 amino acids: CASSLATNTGELFF. The CDR3 DNA reads as TGCGCCAGCAGCTTGGCAACGAACACCGGGGAGCTGTTTTTT.